The clone carrying this T cell receptor (beta chain) is categorized as medium-sized. Its antigen is not identified. The entry originates in a study of T-cell memory formation after mild COVID-19. General study points: Contracting clones localized mainly to CM and EM when CD4+ and mainly to EMRA when CD8+. Day 15 to 85 contracting clones showed balanced CD4/CD8; day 15 to 37 expanders favored CD4+. A subset of responding clones appeared in pre-infection memory, suggesting cross-reactive memory joined.

Using constant-segment primers, 5'RACE produced TCR alpha and TCR beta cDNA libraries carrying sample barcodes and UMIs. TCRdb passed the 5' RACE reads through MiXCR, listing each CDR3 protein once. The sample has about 27,000 distinct CDR3 sequences, more than 15% seen once. This receptor was identified in an adult who had mild COVID-19 (a few samples of this study predate the infection). Cell type and time point are not known. Material for sequencing was PBMCs or a T cell subset sorted from them (not recorded which).

CDR3 region: CASSPGRITDTQYF. DNA of the CDR3: TGTGCCAGCTCCCCGGGACGAATCACAGATACGCAGTATTTT. This rearrangement joins TRBV7-2 to TRBJ2-3, with D perhaps given as TRBD1 or TRBD2 (5 bases each). The ends were cut back, 8 bases at V and 2 bases at J, with 14 bases in the middle. Germline V gives CDR1 SGHTA, CDR2 FQGNSA. The CDR3 sequence is 14 residues long.